This TCR beta chain was retrieved from a study of response to subunit inactivated influenza vaccine. This clonotype has more than one count but fewer than ten. Its target is not known. V trimming: 1 base; J trimming: 5 bases; junction bases outside the gene matches: 4. Germline CDR1 reads SGHVS; CDR2 reads FNYEAQ. This CDR3 has 15 amino acids. MiXCR, applied by TCRdb to the RT-PCR reads, yields one record per CDR3 protein. The repertoire holds 650,000 to 800,000 distinct CDR3 sequences, with about 18% as singletons. Points from the study as a whole: Authors suggested few new T cells are recruited by each seasonal influenza vaccination.

This TCR was sampled from a man in his fifties or sixties who received an inactivated influenza vaccine. The chain has TRBV7-6 and TRBJ1-4; 7 nucleotides match TRBD1. Sequences were derived from PBMCs from blood, sampled roughly 5 days after vaccination. The CDR3 DNA reads TGTGCCAGCAGCTTAGGACAGGGAAGGAATGAAAAACTGTTTTTT. Protein sequence: CASSLGQGRNEKLFF.